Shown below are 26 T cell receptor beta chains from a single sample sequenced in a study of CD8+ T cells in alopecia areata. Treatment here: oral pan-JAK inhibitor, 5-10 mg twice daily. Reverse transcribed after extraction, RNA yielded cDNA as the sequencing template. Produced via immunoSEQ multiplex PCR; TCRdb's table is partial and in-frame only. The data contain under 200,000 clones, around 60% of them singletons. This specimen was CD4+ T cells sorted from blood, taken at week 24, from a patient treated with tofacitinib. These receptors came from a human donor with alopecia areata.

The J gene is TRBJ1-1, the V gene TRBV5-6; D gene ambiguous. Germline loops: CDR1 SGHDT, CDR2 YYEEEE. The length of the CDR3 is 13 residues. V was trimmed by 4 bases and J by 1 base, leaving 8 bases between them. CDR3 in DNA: TGTGCCAGCAGCAGGCGGAGGAACACTGAAGCTTTCTTT. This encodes CASSRRRNTEAFF.

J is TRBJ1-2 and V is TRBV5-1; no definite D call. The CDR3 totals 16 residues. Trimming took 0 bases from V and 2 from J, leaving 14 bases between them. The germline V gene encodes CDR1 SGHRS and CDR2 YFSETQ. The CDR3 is CASSLAGEGGNYGYTF. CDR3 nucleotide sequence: TGCGCCAGCAGCTTGGCCGGGGAGGGAGGAAACTATGGCTACACCTTC.

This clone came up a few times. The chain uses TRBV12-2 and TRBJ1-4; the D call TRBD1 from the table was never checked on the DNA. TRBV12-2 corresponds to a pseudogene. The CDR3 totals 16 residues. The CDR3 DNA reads TGTGCAAGTCGCCCCGGACAGGGGAAGACTAATGAAAAACTGTTTTTT. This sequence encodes CASRPGQGKTNEKLFF.

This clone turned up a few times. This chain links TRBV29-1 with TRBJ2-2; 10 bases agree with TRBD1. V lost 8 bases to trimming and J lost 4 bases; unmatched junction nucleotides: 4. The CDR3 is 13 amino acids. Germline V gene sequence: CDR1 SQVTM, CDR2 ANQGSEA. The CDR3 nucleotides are TGCAGCACCTGGACAGGGGGCACCGGGGAGCTGTTTTTT. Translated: CSTWTGGTGELFF.

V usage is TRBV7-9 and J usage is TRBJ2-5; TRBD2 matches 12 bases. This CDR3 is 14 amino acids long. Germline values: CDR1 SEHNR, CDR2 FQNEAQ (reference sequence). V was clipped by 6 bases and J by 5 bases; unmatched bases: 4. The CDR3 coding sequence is TGTGCCAGCAGTCTAGCGGGGGGGCCGGAGACCCAGTACTTC. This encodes CASSLAGGPETQYF.

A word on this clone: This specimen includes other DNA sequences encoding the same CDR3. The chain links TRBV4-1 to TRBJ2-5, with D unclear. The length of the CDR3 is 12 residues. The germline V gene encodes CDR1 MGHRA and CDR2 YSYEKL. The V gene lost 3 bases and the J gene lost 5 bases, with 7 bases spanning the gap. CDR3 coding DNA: TGCGCCAGCAGCCAGGACCGGGAGACCCAGTACTTC. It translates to CASSQDRETQYF.

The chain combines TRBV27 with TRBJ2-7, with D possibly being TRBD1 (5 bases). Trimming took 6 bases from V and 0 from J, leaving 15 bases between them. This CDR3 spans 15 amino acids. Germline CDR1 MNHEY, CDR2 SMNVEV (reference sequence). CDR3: CASSRRDFLSYEQYF. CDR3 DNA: TGTGCCAGCAGCCGCAGGGATTTCCTCTCCTACGAGCAGTACTTC.

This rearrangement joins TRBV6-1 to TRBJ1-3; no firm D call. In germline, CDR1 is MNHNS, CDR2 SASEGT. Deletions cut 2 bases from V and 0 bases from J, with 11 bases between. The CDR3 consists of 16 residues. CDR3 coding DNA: TGTGCCAGCAGTGAAAAAAGAACAGCCTCTGGAAACACCATATATTTT. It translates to CASSEKRTASGNTIYF.

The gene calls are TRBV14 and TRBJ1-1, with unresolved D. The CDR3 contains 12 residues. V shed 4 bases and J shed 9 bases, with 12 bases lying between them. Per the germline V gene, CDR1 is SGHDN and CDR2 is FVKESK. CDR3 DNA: TGTGCCAGCAGCCCCGATGGCGGTAAAGCTTTCTTT. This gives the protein CASSPDGGKAFF.

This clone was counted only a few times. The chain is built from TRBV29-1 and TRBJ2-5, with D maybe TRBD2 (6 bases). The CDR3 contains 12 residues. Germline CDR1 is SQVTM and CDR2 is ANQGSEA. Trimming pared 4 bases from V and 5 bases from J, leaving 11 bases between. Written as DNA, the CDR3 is TGCAGCGTTGGGGAGGTTCGGGAGACCCAGTACTTC. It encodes CSVGEVRETQYF.

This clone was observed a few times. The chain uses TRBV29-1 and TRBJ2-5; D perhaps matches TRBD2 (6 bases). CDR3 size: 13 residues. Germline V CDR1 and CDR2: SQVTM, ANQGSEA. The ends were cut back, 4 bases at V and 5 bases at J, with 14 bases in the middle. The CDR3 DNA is TGCAGCGTTGCTGAGGGACTTGGGGAGACCCAGTACTTC. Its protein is CSVAEGLGETQYF.

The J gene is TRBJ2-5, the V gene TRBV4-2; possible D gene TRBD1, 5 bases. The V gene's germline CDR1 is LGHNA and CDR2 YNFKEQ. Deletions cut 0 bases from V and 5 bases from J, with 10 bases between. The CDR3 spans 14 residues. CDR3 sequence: CASSQDRSGETQYF. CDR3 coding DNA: TGTGCCAGCAGCCAAGATCGCTCAGGGGAGACCCAGTACTTC.

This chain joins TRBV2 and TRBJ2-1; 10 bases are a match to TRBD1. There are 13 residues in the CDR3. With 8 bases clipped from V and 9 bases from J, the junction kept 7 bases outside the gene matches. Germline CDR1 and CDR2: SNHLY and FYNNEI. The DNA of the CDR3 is TGTGCCAGCGAGGACAGGGGGGTTGGTGAGCAGTTCTTC. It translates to CASEDRGVGEQFF. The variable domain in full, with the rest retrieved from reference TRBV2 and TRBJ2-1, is EPEVTQTPSHQVTQMGQEVILRCVPISNHLYFYWYRQILGQKVEFLVSFYNNEISEKSEIFDDQFSVERPDGSNFTLKIRSTKLEDSAMYFCASEDRGVGEQFFGPGTRLTVL.

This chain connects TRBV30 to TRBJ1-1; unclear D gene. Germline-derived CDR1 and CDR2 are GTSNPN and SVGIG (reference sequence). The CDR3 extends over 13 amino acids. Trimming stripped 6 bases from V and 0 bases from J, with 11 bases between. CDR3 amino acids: CACVRSLNTEAFF. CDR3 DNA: TGTGCCTGTGTGAGATCCCTGAACACTGAAGCTTTCTTT.

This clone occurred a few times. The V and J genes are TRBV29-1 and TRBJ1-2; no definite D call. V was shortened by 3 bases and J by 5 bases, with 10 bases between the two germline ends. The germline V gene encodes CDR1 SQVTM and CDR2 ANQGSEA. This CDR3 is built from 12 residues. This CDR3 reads CSVEPSLYGYTF. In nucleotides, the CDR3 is TGCAGCGTTGAGCCCTCGCTATATGGCTACACCTTC.

CDR3 residues: CASSPTGLLEAETQYF. The DNA of the CDR3 is TGTGCCAGCTCACCTACGGGACTCTTGGAGGCGGAGACCCAGTACTTC. The chain joins TRBV18 to TRBJ2-5; D might be TRBD2 (6 bases). V was trimmed by 3 bases and J by 5 bases, leaving 19 bases between them. Looked up from germline, CDR1 is KGHSH and CDR2 is LQKENI. The CDR3 covers 16 residues.

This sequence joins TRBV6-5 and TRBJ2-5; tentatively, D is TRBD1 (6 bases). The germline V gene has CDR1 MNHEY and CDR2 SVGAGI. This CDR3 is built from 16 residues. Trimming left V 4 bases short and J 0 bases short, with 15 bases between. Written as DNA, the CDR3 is TGTGCCAGCAGTTCGACAGGCGGTGGAAACCAAGAGACCCAGTACTTC. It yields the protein CASSSTGGGNQETQYF.

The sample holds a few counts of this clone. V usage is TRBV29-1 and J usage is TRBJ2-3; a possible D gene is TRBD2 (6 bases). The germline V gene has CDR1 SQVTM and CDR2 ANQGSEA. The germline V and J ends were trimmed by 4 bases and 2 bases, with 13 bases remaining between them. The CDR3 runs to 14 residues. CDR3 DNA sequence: TGCAGCGTTGTGGCGGGGCTACACACAGATACGCAGTATTTT. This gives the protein CSVVAGLHTDTQYF.

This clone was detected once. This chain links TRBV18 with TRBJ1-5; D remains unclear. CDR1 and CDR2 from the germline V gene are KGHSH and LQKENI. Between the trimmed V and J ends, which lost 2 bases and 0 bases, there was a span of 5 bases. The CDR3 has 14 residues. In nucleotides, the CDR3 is TGTGCCAGCTCACCATTAGATAGCAATCAGCCCCAGCATTTT. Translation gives CASSPLDSNQPQHF.

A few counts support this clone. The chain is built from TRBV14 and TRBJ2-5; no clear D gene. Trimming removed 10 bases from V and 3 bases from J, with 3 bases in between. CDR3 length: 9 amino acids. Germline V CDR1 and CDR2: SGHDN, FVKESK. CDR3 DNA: TGTGCCACAAAAGAGACCCAGTACTTC. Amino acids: CATKETQYF.

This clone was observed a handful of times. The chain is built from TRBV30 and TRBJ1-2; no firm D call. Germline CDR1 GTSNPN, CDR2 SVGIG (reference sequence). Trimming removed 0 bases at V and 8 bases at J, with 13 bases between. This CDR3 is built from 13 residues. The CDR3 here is CAWSVSRPHGYTF. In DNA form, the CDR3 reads TGTGCCTGGAGTGTCTCGAGACCACACGGCTACACCTTC.

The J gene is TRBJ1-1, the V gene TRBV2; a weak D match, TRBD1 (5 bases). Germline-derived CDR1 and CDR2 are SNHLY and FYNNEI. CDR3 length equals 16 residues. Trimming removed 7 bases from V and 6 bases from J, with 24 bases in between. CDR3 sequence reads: CASNTQVGALVSEAFF. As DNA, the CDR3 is TGTGCCAGCAACACACAGGTCGGGGCCCTTGTGTCTGAAGCTTTCTTT.

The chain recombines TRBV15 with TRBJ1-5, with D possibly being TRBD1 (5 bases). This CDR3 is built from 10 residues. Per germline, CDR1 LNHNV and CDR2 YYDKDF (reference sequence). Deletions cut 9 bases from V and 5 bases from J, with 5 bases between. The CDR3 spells CATGDQPQHF. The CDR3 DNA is TGTGCCACGGGGGATCAGCCCCAGCATTTT.

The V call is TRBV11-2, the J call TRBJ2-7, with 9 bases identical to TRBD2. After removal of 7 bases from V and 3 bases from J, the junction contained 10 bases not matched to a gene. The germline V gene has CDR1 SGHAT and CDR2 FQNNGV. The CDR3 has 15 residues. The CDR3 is CASTPLASGDYEQYF. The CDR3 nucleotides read TGTGCCAGCACCCCCCTCGCTAGCGGGGACTACGAGCAGTACTTC.

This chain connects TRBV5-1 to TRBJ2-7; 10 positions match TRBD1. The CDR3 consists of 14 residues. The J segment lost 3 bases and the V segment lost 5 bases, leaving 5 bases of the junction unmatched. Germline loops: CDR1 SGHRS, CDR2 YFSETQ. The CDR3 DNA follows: TGCGCCAGCAGGCTGGGACAGGGGAACTACGAGCAGTACTTC. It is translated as CASRLGQGNYEQYF.

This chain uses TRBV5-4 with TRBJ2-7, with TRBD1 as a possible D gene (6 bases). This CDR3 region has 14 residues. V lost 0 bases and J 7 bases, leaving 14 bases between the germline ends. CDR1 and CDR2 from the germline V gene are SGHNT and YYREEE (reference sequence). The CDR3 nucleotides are TGTGCCAGCAGCTTGGCGCAGGGCCAGGGGGAGCAGTACTTC. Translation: CASSLAQGQGEQYF.